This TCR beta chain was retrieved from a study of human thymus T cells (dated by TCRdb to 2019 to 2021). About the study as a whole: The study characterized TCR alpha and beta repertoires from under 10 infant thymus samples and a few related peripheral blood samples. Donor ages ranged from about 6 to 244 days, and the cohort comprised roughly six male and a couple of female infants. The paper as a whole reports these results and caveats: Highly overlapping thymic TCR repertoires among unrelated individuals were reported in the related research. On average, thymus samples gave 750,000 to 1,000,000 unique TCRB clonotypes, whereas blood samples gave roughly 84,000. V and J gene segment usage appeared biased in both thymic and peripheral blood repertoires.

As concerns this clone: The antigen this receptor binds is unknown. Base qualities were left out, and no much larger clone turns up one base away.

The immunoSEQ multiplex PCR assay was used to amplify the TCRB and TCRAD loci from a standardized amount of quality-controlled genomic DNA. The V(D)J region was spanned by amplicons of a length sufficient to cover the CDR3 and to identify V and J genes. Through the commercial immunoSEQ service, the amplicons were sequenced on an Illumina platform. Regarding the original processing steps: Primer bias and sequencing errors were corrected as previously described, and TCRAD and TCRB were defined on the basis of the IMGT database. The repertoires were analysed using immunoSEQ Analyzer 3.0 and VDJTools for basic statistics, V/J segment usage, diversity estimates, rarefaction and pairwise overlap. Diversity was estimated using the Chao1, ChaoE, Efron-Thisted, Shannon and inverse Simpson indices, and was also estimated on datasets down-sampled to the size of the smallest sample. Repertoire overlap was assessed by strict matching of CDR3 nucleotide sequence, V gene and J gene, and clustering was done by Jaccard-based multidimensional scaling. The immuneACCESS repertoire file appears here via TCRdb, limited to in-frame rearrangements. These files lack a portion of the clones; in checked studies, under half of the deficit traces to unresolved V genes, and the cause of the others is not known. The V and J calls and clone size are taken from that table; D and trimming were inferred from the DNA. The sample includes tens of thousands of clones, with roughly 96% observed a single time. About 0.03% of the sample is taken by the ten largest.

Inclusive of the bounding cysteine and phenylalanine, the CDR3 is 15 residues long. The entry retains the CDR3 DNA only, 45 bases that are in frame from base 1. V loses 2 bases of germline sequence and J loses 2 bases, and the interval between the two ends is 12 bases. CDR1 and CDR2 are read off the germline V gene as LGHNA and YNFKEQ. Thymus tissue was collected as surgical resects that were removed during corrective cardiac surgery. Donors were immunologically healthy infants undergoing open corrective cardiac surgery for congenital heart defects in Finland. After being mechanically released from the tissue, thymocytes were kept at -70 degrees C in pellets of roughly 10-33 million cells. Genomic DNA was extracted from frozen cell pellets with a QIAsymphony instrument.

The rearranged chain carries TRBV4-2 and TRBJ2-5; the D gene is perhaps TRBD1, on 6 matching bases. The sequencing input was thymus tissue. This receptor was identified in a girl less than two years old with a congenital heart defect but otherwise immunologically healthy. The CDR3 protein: CASSQPTGLQETQYF. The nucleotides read TGTGCCAGCAGCCAACCGACAGGCCTACAAGAGACCCAGTACTTC.